Each of the 11 T cell receptor beta chains below was sequenced from the same sample in a study of T cell repertoires in cytomegalovirus infection. The antigens of these receptors remain unknown. Via MiXCR, TCRdb re-called the reads, giving one row per CDR3 protein. The table has some 500,000 distinct CDR3 sequences, approximately 40% seen once. Sequences were derived from cultured PBMCs, sampled from culture after CMV antigen stimulation. The receptors were gathered from a human donor in good health (CMV status not recorded). Some clones in this sample may be carry-over from other donors' samples.

V usage is TRBV15 and J usage is TRBJ1-1, with D tentatively TRBD1 (5 bases). Germline V gene lookup returns CDR1 LNHNV and CDR2 YYDKDF (reference sequence). V lost 1 base to trimming and J lost 4 bases, with 13 bases between them. This CDR3 contains 15 residues. CDR3: CATSRVGRGGTEAFF. The CDR3 DNA is TGTGCCACCAGCAGAGTAGGTAGGGGAGGCACTGAAGCTTTCTTT.

This clonotype has a count of ten or more. The rearrangement uses TRBV7-2 and TRBJ2-7; no firm D call. Between the trimmed V and J ends, which lost 0 bases and 3 bases, there was a span of 9 bases. CDR3 size: 14 residues. Germline V gives CDR1 SGHTA, CDR2 FQGNSA. The CDR3: CASSLAHTGYEQYF. The CDR3 DNA follows: TGTGCCAGCAGCTTAGCGCATACGGGCTACGAGCAGTACTTC. Variable domain in full (rest from reference TRBV7-2 and TRBJ2-7): GAGVSQSPSNKVTEKGKDVELRCDPISGHTALYWYRQSLGQGLEFLIYFQGNSAPDKSGLPSDRFSAERTGGSVSTLTIQRTQQEDSAVYLCASSLAHTGYEQYFGPGTRLTVT.

Concerning this clonotype: One junction end does not reproduce the germline sequence, and a read error may be involved. This chain links TRBV7-6 with TRBJ2-1; TRBD2 matches 9 bases. Germline V CDR1 and CDR2: SGHVS, FNYEAQ. This CDR3 has 13 residues. The CDR3 DNA is TGTGCCAGCAGCTTAGTAGCGGGGGCCACCTTTATCTTC. Translated: CASSLVAGATFIF.

The J gene is TRBJ1-4, the V gene TRBV27, with 11 nucleotides matching TRBD1. Germline loops: CDR1 MNHEY, CDR2 SMNVEV (reference sequence). V shed 6 bases, J shed 4 bases, and the junction held 7 bases outside the gene matches. The CDR3 length is 16 residues. DNA of the CDR3: TGTGCCAGCAGGCGGACAGGGGGCTTTAGTAATGAAAAACTGTTTTTT. Residues: CASRRTGGFSNEKLFF. The full variable domain, completed using reference TRBV27 and TRBJ1-4, is EAQVTQNPRYLITVTGKKLTVTCSQNMNHEYMSWYRQDPGLGLRQIYYSMNVEVTDKGDVPEGYKVSRKEKRNFPLILESPSPNQTSLYFCASRRTGGFSNEKLFFGSGTQLSVL.

The CDR3 DNA is TGTGCCAGCAGTTCTGGGTATAACTTCTATGGCTACACCTTC. Translating gives CASSSGYNFYGYTF. The rearrangement joins TRBV12-3 or TRBV12-4 to TRBJ1-2; no definite D call. The V gene lost 4 bases and the J gene lost 4 bases, with 13 bases spanning the gap. The CDR3 sequence is 14 residues long.

This chain uses TRBV15 with TRBJ2-1, with a possible D match to TRBD1 (5 bases). Germline-derived CDR1 and CDR2 are LNHNV and YYDKDF (reference sequence). V was shortened by 8 bases and J by 10 bases, with 24 bases between the two germline ends. The CDR3 sequence is 15 residues long. CDR3 protein: CATGATTDPEVEQFF. For the CDR3, the DNA is TGTGCCACCGGGGCAACGACCGACCCGGAAGTCGAGCAGTTCTTC.

V and J are TRBV15 and TRBJ2-7; 13 bases match TRBD2. The length of the CDR3 is 19 residues. The junction had 18 bases not matched to a gene; V was cut back by 5 bases and J by 5 bases. In germline, CDR1 is LNHNV, CDR2 YYDKDF (reference sequence). The CDR3 is CATSPPGGLAGVRSDEQYF. The CDR3 region has the DNA TGTGCCACCAGCCCCCCCGGCGGACTAGCGGGAGTCCGATCGGACGAGCAGTACTTC.

This clonotype was seen only a few times. In DNA, the CDR3 is TGTGCCAGCAGTTATAGTACCAGACACACCGGGGAGCTGTTTTTT. Translation: CASSYSTRHTGELFF. The chain links TRBV6-5 to TRBJ2-2; D uncertain. This CDR3 contains 15 residues. In germline, CDR1 is MNHEY, CDR2 SVGAGI. V shed 3 bases and J shed 3 bases, with 11 bases lying between them.

V is TRBV6-6 and J is TRBJ1-1; D perhaps matches TRBD1 (6 bases). This CDR3 has 16 amino acids. Per germline, CDR1 MNHNY and CDR2 SVGAGI (reference sequence). Trimming removed 0 bases from V and 4 bases from J, with 15 bases in between. CDR3 coding DNA: TGTGCCAGCAGTTACTCGGGGACAACTGGGGGCACTGAAGCTTTCTTT. It translates to CASSYSGTTGGTEAFF.

As regards this clonotype: An end of the junction differs from the germline gene, which may be a read error. The chain uses TRBV7-6 and TRBJ2-7; 10 positions agree with TRBD1. Germline V CDR1 and CDR2: SGHVS, FNYEAQ. CDR3 length: 11 residues. CDR3 protein: CASSLVGQGEF. Written as DNA, the CDR3 is TGTGCCAGCAGCTTAGTAGGACAGGGGGAGTTC.

This chain uses TRBV4-1 with TRBJ2-3, with D unresolved. The CDR3 contains 15 residues. V was clipped by 0 bases and J by 1 base, with 8 bases between them. Germline V gene lookup returns CDR1 MGHRA and CDR2 YSYEKL. Here the CDR3 reads CASSQDQVRTDTQYF. Here the CDR3 DNA reads TGCGCCAGCAGCCAAGATCAGGTCCGCACAGATACGCAGTATTTT.